Listed here are 14 T cell receptor beta chains from one sample, sequenced in a study of T cells in Graves' hyperthyroidism and ophthalmopathy. RNA transcripts served as the template for amplifying TCR beta CDR3 regions. With the HTBI primer set, the TCR CDR3 went through a first round of RT-PCR. TCRdb re-derived calls from the multiplex PCR reads in MiXCR, one entry per CDR3 protein. The sample consists of nearly 750,000 distinct CDR3 sequences, about a third of them appearing once. The sample was blood. These receptors were taken from a woman aged 40 to 49 with Graves' hyperthyroidism.

In this sample, this clonotype turned up many times. V gene TRBV7-2 combines with J gene TRBJ1-6; possible D gene TRBD1, 5 bases. CDR3 length equals 13 residues. Germline loops: CDR1 SGHTA, CDR2 FQGNSA. The V end was cut by 5 bases, the J end by 12 bases, with 14 bases between. The DNA of the CDR3 is TGTGCCAGCAGCAGTGAGGAGGGGAGACCCCTCCACTTT. Amino acids: CASSSEEGRPLHF.

This clonotype was observed many times. This chain uses TRBV29-1 with TRBJ1-1; 8 bases agree with TRBD1. The CDR3 covers 12 residues. Germline V gene sequence: CDR1 SQVTM, CDR2 ANQGSEA. V shed 3 bases and J 4 bases; nucleotides not matched to a gene: 1. The CDR3 DNA reads as TGCAGCGTTGACAGGGGGCGCACTGAAGCTTTCTTT. As protein: CSVDRGRTEAFF.

V and J are TRBV7-2 and TRBJ1-2; D unresolved. Deletions cut 5 bases from V and 4 bases from J, with 14 bases between. The CDR3 is 14 residues long. The germline V gene encodes CDR1 SGHTA and CDR2 FQGNSA. The CDR3, as DNA: TGTGCCAGCAGCGTGGGTCGTGGCATCTATGGCTACACCTTC. Translated: CASSVGRGIYGYTF.

The table lists this clonotype with many counts. The chain combines TRBV10-1 with TRBJ1-2; D gene unclear. The CDR3 contains 13 residues. Trimming took 3 bases from V and 4 from J, leaving 9 bases between them. Per germline, CDR1 WNHNN and CDR2 SYGVQD (reference sequence). The CDR3 DNA follows: TGCGCCAGCAGTGATATTCAGAGCTATGGCTACACCTTC. It codes for CASSDIQSYGYTF.

This clonotype was seen at least ten times. The chain carries TRBV7-2 and TRBJ2-7, with D uncertain. This CDR3 comprises 15 residues. V shed 5 bases and J shed 4 bases, with 18 bases lying between them. Germline assignment: CDR1 SGHTA and CDR2 FQGNSA. The CDR3 sequence is CASSALVGIPYEQYF. The CDR3 DNA reads as TGTGCCAGCAGCGCGCTAGTAGGAATCCCATACGAGCAGTACTTC.

A note on this clonotype: A much larger clone is a single base away; this may be a read error. Without the conserved terminal phenylalanine or tryptophan, this CDR3 likely stems from a read error. This chain joins TRBV6-5 and TRBJ1-2; D is uncertain. The V gene lost 2 bases and the J gene lost 6 bases, with 13 bases spanning the gap. The germline V gene encodes CDR1 MNHEY and CDR2 SVGAGI. There are 14 residues in the CDR3. The DNA of the CDR3 is TGTGCCAGCAGTTACCTCCGACCTGACCATGGCTACACCCTC. Protein sequence: CASSYLRPDHGYTL.

As regards this clonotype: A much larger clone differs by one base, so this may be a read error. This chain links TRBV19 with TRBJ1-6; D call uncertain. Trimming left V 3 bases short and J 8 bases short, with 14 bases between. The germline V gene has CDR1 LNHDA and CDR2 SQIVND (reference sequence). The CDR3 length is 15 residues. CDR3 protein: CASSITTGEDSPLHF. CDR3 DNA: TGTGCCAGTAGTATCACGACGGGCGAGGATTCACCCCTCCACTTT.

Many counts were recorded for this clonotype. This chain connects TRBV5-6 to TRBJ1-5; TRBD1 agrees at 7 bases. With V trimmed by 4 bases and J by 6 bases, 4 bases remained unmatched. CDR3 length: 13 residues. The V gene's germline CDR1 is SGHDT and CDR2 YYEEEE. CDR3 in DNA: TGTGCCAGCAGCCACAGGGGTGGTCAGCCCCAGCATTTT. Its protein is CASSHRGGQPQHF.

This clonotype was seen only a few times. The chain combines TRBV10-3 with TRBJ1-2; D perhaps matches TRBD1 (5 bases). The germline CDR1 and CDR2 sequences are ENHRY and SYGVKD. The CDR3 totals 13 residues. Trimming took off 10 bases at V and 4 bases at J, with 16 bases between the two ends. CDR3 amino acids: CASGAVPRYGYTF. The CDR3 DNA follows: TGTGCCAGCGGGGCGGTCCCTCGCTATGGCTACACCTTC.

This chain joins TRBV7-9 and TRBJ2-7, with 11 positions matching TRBD2. The CDR3 has 16 residues. CDR1 is SEHNR, CDR2 FQNEAQ, per germline (reference sequence). Trimming removed 5 bases from V and 2 bases from J; junction bases left unmatched: 8. The CDR3 DNA follows: TGTGCCAGCAGCAACTGGGGACTAGCGGTTACCTACGAGCAGTACTTC. Amino acid sequence: CASSNWGLAVTYEQYF.

The V and J genes are TRBV6-2 or TRBV6-3 and TRBJ1-1, with unresolved D. Germline CDR1 MNHEY, CDR2 SVGEGT. V was clipped by 0 bases and J by 5 bases, with 13 bases between them. The CDR3 covers 15 residues. CDR3 nucleotide sequence: TGTGCCAGCAGTTACTCGTCCGGGTCCGGGACTGAAGCTTTCTTT. It codes for CASSYSSGSGTEAFF.

Concerning this clonotype: This clone may be a read error of a much larger clone one base away. The rearrangement uses TRBV5-1 and TRBJ1-1, with TRBD1 identical over 7 bases. With V trimmed by 5 bases and J by 1 base, 8 bases remained unmatched. CDR1 is SGHRS and CDR2 is YFSETQ in the germline V gene. There are 15 residues in the CDR3. CDR3 in DNA: TGCGCCAGCAGGTCAGGGGGGGGACGGAACACTGAAGCTTTCTTT. This gives the protein CASRSGGGRNTEAFF.

This clonotype was observed a few times. The rearrangement uses TRBV19 and TRBJ2-2; TRBD1 might be the D (5 bases). Trimming took 4 bases from V and 1 from J, leaving 16 bases between them. Looked up from germline, CDR1 is LNHDA and CDR2 is SQIVND (reference sequence). CDR3 length: 17 amino acids. The CDR3 nucleotides are TGTGCCAGTAGTAACCACAGGTTCTTACGGAACACCGGGGAGCTGTTTTTT. Protein product: CASSNHRFLRNTGELFF.

This clonotype was seen at least ten times. This rearrangement joins TRBV7-9 to TRBJ1-4, with 7 bases lining up with TRBD1. Germline CDR1 reads SEHNR; CDR2 reads FQNEAQ (reference sequence). V gave up 5 bases and J gave up 0 bases; unmatched junction bases: 6. This CDR3 region has 16 residues. CDR3 protein: CASSHGTAATNEKLFF. CDR3 sequence (DNA): TGTGCCAGCAGCCACGGGACAGCAGCAACTAATGAAAAACTGTTTTTT.